Listed here are 15 T cell receptor beta chains from one sample, sequenced in a study of cytomegalovirus exposure and HLA in healthy donors. The PCR made use of 60 Vbeta and 13 Jbeta primers. Profiled with immunoSEQ multiplex PCR; TCRdb holds only in-frame clones, not every one. The ten most abundant clones cover about 0.93% of a sample with some 120,000 clones. The source material was PBMCs. Every receptor here comes from a man between 18 and 29 years old in good health and CMV-seronegative.

The rearrangement links TRBV25-1 to TRBJ1-4, with D tentatively TRBD1 (5 bases). Trimming cost V 1 base and J 1 base, with 7 bases left between them. The length of the CDR3 is 15 residues. Germline V gene lookup returns CDR1 MGHDK and CDR2 SYGVNS. The CDR3, as DNA: TGTGCCAGCAGTGAATTGGGGGGAACTAATGAAAAACTGTTTTTT. It encodes CASSELGGTNEKLFF.

The V call is TRBV7-6, the J call TRBJ2-6, with a possible D match to TRBD1 (6 bases). From germline, CDR1 is SGHVS and CDR2 FNYEAQ. This CDR3 is built from 15 residues. V lost 6 bases to trimming and J lost 0 bases, with 9 bases between them. CDR3 amino acids: CASRSQGSGANVLTF. In nucleotides, the CDR3 is TGTGCCAGCAGATCACAGGGCTCTGGGGCCAACGTCCTGACTTTC.

The chain has TRBV28 and TRBJ1-2, with 10 bases fitting TRBD1. J gave up 6 bases and V 5 bases, and 6 bases lay outside the gene matches. The CDR3 loop spans 14 amino acids. Germline values: CDR1 MDHEN, CDR2 SYDVKM. CDR3 in amino acids: CASSTTGGHHGYTF. CDR3 nucleotides: TGTGCCAGCAGTACGACAGGGGGCCACCATGGCTACACCTTC.

The J gene is TRBJ2-2, the V gene TRBV5-4; 11 bases are a match to TRBD1. The germline CDR1 and CDR2 sequences are SGHNT and YYREEE (reference sequence). Germline trimming cut 3 bases from V and 2 bases from J; bases unmatched to any gene: 3. This CDR3 region has 16 residues. The CDR3 DNA reads as TGTGCCAGCAGCTCGGACAGGGGGCGCAACACCGGGGAGCTGTTTTTT. Protein product: CASSSDRGRNTGELFF. Full variable domain (rest looked up from reference TRBV5-4 and TRBJ2-2): ETGVTQSPTHLIKTRGQQVTLRCSSQSGHNTVSWYQQALGQGPQFIFQYYREEENGRGNFPPRFSGLQFPNYSSELNVNALELDDSALYLCASSSDRGRNTGELFFGEGSRLTVL.

The gene calls are TRBV5-1 and TRBJ2-1; TRBD2 aligns across 11 bases. J was trimmed by 8 bases and V by 4 bases; bases with no gene match: 8. CDR1 is SGHRS and CDR2 is YFSETQ in the germline V gene. The CDR3 sequence is 15 residues long. The CDR3 nucleotides read TGCGCCAGCAGCCGGGGGACTAGCGGAGACGATGAGCAGTTCTTC. It translates to CASSRGTSGDDEQFF.

V gene TRBV27 combines with J gene TRBJ1-1; TRBD1 matches 8 bases. Germline V CDR1 and CDR2: MNHEY, SMNVEV (reference sequence). V was pared by 4 bases and J by 1 base, with 8 bases of the junction left unmatched. The CDR3 is 16 amino acids. CDR3 in amino acids: CASSYRGVDPNTEAFF. CDR3 nucleotide sequence: TGTGCCAGCAGTTACAGGGGGGTAGATCCGAACACTGAAGCTTTCTTT.

The CDR3 region is CASRNRQGAKTQYF. In DNA form, the CDR3 reads TGTGCCAGCAGAAATAGACAGGGGGCAAAGACCCAGTACTTC. The chain has TRBV28 and TRBJ2-5; 10 bases are shared with TRBD1. Germline-derived CDR1 and CDR2 are MDHEN and SYDVKM. The CDR3 totals 14 residues. J lost 6 bases, V lost 6 bases, and 7 bases had no gene match.

The rearrangement joins TRBV7-9 to TRBJ2-1; 9 bases are a match to TRBD2. The CDR3 totals 19 residues. V gave up 3 bases and J gave up 0 bases; unmatched junction bases: 12. Germline V gives CDR1 SEHNR, CDR2 FQNEAQ (reference sequence). The CDR3: CASSFGGLASGISYNEQFF. In DNA, the CDR3 is TGTGCCAGCAGCTTTGGGGGATTGGCTAGCGGGATCTCCTACAATGAGCAGTTCTTC.

The rearrangement uses TRBV7-8 and TRBJ2-7; 8 bases agree with TRBD2. V dropped 6 bases and J dropped 1; count of bases not matched to a gene: 8. This CDR3 is built from 15 residues. Looked up from germline, CDR1 is SGHVS and CDR2 is FQNEAQ. The DNA of the CDR3 is TGTGCCAGCAGGCCGCGGGGGGCAGCTTCCTACGAGCAGTACTTC. Protein: CASRPRGAASYEQYF.

V is TRBV2 and J is TRBJ2-2; maybe TRBD1 (5 bases). The V end was cut by 5 bases, the J end by 4 bases, with 11 bases between. This CDR3 is built from 14 residues. CDR1 and CDR2 (germline): SNHLY, FYNNEI. The CDR3 loop is CASSKGIGTGELFF. The CDR3 nucleotides are TGTGCCAGCAGTAAGGGGATAGGCACCGGGGAGCTGTTTTTT.

The chain links TRBV5-5 to TRBJ2-1; TRBD2 might be the D (6 bases). CDR3 length: 15 amino acids. V was shortened by 0 bases and J by 0 bases, with 7 bases between the two germline ends. CDR1 is SGHKS, CDR2 YYEKEE, per germline (reference sequence). CDR3: CASSLDGSSYNEQFF. In DNA form, the CDR3 reads TGTGCCAGCAGCTTGGACGGGAGCTCCTACAATGAGCAGTTCTTC.

In DNA form, the CDR3 reads TGTGCCAGTAGTATAGGACAGGACAACACCGGGGAGCTGTTTTTT. Translating it yields CASSIGQDNTGELFF. The V and J genes are TRBV19 and TRBJ2-2; D may be TRBD1 (6 bases). Trimming took 1 base from V and 2 from J, leaving 8 bases between them. The germline V gene encodes CDR1 LNHDA and CDR2 SQIVND (reference sequence). The CDR3 length is 15 residues.

This sequence joins TRBV9 and TRBJ2-2; D is unclear. The CDR3 length is 13 residues. V lost 0 bases and J lost 4, with 4 bases in between. Germline V gives CDR1 SGDLS, CDR2 YYNGEE. The CDR3 sequence: CASSVARTGELFF. DNA for the CDR3: TGTGCCAGCAGCGTAGCTCGCACCGGGGAGCTGTTTTTT.

This chain joins TRBV19 and TRBJ2-3; tentatively, D is TRBD2 (6 bases). The germline V gene encodes CDR1 LNHDA and CDR2 SQIVND (reference sequence). The CDR3 runs 15 residues. Trimming took off 1 base at V and 6 bases at J, with 14 bases between the two ends. The CDR3 loop is CASSIATSPADTQYF. CDR3 DNA: TGTGCCAGTAGTATAGCAACTAGCCCTGCGGATACGCAGTATTTT.

V usage is TRBV18 and J usage is TRBJ2-5, with TRBD1 identical over 9 bases. Trimming took 4 bases from V and 5 from J; bases not matched to a gene: 5. Looked up from germline, CDR1 is KGHSH and CDR2 is LQKENI. CDR3 length: 14 amino acids. The CDR3 bases are TGTGCCAGCTCACTACTGACAGGGGGGGAGACCCAGTACTTC. Protein product: CASSLLTGGETQYF.